This section outlines one TCR beta chain sequence together with its context. These data originate in a study of blood T cell repertoires in COVID-19. Whole-study context: The origin of the acute and convalescent COVID-19 samples was the United States, Italy and Spain. PBMCs, B-cell-depleted T cells, or T cells were the source of the cDNA or gDNA that made up the material.

The authors' processing: Estimates of nucleated cell counts were drawn from the amplification of reference gene primers. Here immunoSEQ multiplex PCR was the method, and the copy in TCRdb shows in-frame clones only, minus some. V, J and clone size derive from that table, while D and trimming were established from the DNA sequence. The data contain about 190,000 clones, around 79% of them singletons. CDR1 and CDR2 from the germline V gene are SGHTS and YDEGEE. The V and J ends lost 0 bases and 4 bases respectively, with 21 bases between them. The length of the CDR3 is 18 residues. Sample: peripheral blood. The gene calls are TRBV5-8 and TRBJ2-3, with a weak D call TRBD1 (7 bases). The clonotype originates from a man between 60 and 75 years old with active or convalescent COVID-19. DNA for the CDR3: TGTGCCAGCAGCTTGGCGGAGGGGGCGGAGTACAGTGCAGATACGCAGTATTTT. This encodes CASSLAEGAEYSADTQYF. Variable domain in full (rest from reference TRBV5-8 and TRBJ2-3): EAGVTQSPTHLIKTRGQQATLRCSPISGHTSVYWYQQALGLGLQFLLWYDEGEERNRGNFPPRFSGRQFPNYSSELNVNALELEDSALYLCASSLAEGAEYSADTQYFGPGTRLTVL.